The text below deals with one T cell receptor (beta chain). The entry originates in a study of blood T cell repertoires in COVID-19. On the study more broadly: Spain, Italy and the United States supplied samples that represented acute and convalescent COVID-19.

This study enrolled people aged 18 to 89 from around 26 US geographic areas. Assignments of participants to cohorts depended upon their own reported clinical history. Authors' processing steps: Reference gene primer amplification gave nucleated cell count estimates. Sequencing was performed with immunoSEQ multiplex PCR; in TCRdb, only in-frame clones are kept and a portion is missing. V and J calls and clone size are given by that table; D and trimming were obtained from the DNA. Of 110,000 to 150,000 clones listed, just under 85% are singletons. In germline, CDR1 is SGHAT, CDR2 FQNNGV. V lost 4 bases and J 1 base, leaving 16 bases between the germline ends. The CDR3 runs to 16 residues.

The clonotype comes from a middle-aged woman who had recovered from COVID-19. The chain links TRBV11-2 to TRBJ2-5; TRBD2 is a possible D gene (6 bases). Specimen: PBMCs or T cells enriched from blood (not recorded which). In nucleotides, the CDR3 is TGTGCCAGCAGCTCGGGGGATAGAAACCTCCAAGAGACCCAGTACTTC. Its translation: CASSSGDRNLQETQYF.